Below, one T cell receptor beta chain is given with its context. Its antigen remains unidentified. Assay used: immunoSEQ multiplex PCR; TCRdb lists only in-frame clones, some missing. The data show tens of thousands of clones, with around nine tenths seen just once and about 0.3% held by the top ten. This specimen comes from a study of graft-versus-host responses after intestinal transplantation. The wider study: Transplants were multivisceral, liver-intestinal, or isolated intestinal.

The CDR3 is 12 residues long. The V end was cut by 6 bases, the J end by 12 bases, with 17 bases between. The V gene's germline CDR1 is MNHNY and CDR2 SVGAGI (reference sequence). The sequencing used unstimulated CD4+ T cells sorted from spleen or lymph node cells, collected before intestinal transplant. The chain has TRBV6-6 and TRBJ1-1; no definite D call. The sequence was obtained from a human donor who received an intestinal transplant. The CDR3 is CASRRVLGSTFF. The CDR3 nucleotides read TGTGCCAGCAGGCGGGTACTGGGGTCGACTTTCTTT.